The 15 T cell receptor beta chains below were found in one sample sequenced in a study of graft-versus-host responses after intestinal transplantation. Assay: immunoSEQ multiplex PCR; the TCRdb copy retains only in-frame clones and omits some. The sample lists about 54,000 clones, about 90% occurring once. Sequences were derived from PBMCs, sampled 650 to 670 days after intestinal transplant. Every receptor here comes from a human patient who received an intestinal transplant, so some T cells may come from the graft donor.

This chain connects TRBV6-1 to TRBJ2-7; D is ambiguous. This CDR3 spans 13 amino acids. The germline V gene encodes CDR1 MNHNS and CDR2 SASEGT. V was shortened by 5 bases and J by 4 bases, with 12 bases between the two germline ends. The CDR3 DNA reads TGTGCCAGCAGTATGGACGGATTTTACGAGCAGTACTTC. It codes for CASSMDGFYEQYF.

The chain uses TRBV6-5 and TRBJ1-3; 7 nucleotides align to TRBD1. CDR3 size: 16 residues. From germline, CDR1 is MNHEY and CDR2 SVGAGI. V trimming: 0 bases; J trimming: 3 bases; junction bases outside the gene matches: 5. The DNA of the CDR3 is TGTGCCAGCAGTTACTCCGCCGGGACAGTTGGAAACACCATATATTTT. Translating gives CASSYSAGTVGNTIYF.

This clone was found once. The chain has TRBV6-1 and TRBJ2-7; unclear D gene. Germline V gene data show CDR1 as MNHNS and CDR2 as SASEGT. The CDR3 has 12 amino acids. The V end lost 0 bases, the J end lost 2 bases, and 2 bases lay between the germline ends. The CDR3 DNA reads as TGTGCCAGCAGTGAAGCCACCTACGAGCAGTACTTC. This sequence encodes CASSEATYEQYF.

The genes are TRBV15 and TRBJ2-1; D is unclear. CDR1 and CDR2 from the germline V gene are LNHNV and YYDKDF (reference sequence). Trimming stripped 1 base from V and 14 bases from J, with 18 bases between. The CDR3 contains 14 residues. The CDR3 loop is CATSRAVTYSAEFF. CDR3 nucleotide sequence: TGTGCCACCAGCAGAGCGGTGACTTACTCGGCCGAGTTCTTC. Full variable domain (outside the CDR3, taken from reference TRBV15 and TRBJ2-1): DAMVIQNPRYQVTQFGKPVTLSCSQTLNHNVMYWYQQKSSQAPKLLFHYYDKDFNNEADTPDNFQSRRPNTSFCFLDIRSPGLGDTAMYLCATSRAVTYSAEFFGPGTRLTVL.

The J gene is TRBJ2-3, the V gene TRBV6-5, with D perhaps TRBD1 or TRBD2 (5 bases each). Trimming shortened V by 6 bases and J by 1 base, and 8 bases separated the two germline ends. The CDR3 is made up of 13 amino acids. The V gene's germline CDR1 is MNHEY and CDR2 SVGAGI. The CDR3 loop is CASRRGRTDTQYF. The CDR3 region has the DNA TGTGCCAGCAGGAGGGGCCGCACAGATACGCAGTATTTT.

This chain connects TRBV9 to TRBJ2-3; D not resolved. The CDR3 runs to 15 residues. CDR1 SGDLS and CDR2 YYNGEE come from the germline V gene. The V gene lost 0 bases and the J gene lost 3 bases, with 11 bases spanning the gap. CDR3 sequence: CASSVEGNPTDTQYF. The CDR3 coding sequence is TGTGCCAGCAGCGTAGAGGGTAATCCGACAGATACGCAGTATTTT. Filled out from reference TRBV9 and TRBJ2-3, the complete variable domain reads DSGVTQTPKHLITATGQRVTLRCSPRSGDLSVYWYQQSLDQGLQFLIQYYNGEERAKGNILERFSAQQFPDLHSELNLSSLELGDSALYFCASSVEGNPTDTQYFGPGTRLTVL.

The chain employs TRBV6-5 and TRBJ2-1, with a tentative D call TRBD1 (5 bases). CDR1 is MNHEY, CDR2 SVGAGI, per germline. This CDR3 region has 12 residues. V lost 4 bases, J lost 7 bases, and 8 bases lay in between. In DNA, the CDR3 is TGTGCCAGCAGTTCCAGGGTAAATGAGCAGTTCTTC. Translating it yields CASSSRVNEQFF.

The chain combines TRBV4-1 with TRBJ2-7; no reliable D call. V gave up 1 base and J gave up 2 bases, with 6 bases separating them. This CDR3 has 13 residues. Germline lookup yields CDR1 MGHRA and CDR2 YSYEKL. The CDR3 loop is CASSQAPTYEQYF. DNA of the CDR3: TGCGCCAGCAGCCAAGCCCCAACCTACGAGCAGTACTTC.

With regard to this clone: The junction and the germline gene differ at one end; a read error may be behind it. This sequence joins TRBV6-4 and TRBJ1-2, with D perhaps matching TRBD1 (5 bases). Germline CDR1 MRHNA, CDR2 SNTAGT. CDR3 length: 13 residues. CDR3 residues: CASSDGDSGRASF. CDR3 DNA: TGTGCCAGCAGTGACGGAGACAGCGGGCGGGCGTCCTTC.

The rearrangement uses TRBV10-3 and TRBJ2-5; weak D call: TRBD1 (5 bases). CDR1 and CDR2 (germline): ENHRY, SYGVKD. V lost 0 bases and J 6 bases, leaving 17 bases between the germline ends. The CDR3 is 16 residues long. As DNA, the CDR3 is TGTGCCATCAGTGAGTCTGGTGGGGCCTCTGTGCAGACCCAGTACTTC. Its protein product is CAISESGGASVQTQYF.

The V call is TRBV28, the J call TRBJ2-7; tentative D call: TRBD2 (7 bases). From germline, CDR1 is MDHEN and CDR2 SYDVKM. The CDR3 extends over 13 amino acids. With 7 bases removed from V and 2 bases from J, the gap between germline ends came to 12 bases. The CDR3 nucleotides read TGTGCCAGCAAGGGAGGGGGGACCTACGAGCAGTACTTC. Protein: CASKGGGTYEQYF.

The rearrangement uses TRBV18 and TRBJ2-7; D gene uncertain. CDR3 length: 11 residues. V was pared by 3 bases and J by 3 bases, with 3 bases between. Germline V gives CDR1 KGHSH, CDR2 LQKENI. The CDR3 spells CASSPNYEQYF. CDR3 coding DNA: TGTGCCAGCTCACCTAACTACGAGCAGTACTTC.

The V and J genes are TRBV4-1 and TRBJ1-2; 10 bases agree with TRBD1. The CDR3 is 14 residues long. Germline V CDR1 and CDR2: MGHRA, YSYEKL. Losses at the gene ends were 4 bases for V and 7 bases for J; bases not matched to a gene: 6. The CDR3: CASSRDRGEGGYTF. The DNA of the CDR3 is TGCGCCAGCAGCCGGGACAGGGGAGAGGGTGGCTACACCTTC.

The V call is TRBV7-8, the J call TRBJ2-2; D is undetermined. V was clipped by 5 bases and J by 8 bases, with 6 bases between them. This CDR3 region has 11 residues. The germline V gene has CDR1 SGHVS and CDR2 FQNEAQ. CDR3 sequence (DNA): TGTGCCAGCAGCGTTCTGGGGGAGCTGTTTTTT. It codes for CASSVLGELFF.

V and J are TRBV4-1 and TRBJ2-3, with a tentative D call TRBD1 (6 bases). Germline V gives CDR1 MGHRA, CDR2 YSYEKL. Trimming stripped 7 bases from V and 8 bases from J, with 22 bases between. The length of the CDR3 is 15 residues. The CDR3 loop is CASKGDIGSSVTQYF. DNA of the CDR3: TGCGCCAGCAAGGGGGATATAGGGTCTTCGGTTACGCAGTATTTT.